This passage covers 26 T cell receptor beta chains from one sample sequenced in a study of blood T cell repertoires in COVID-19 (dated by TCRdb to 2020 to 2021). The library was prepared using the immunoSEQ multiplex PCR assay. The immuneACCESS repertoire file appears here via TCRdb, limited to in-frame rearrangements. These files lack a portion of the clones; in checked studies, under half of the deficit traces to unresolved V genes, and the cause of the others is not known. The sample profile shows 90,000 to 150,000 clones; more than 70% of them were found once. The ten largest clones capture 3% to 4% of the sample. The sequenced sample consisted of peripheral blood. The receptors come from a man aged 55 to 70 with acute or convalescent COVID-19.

The CDR3 coding sequence is TGTGCCAGCAGCCAAGATTGGGGGCAGGGTTTGTTCCAGGATACGCAGTATTTT. Protein sequence: CASSQDWGQGLFQDTQYF. J is TRBJ2-3 and V is TRBV3-1 (or the pseudogene TRBV3-2), with D tentatively TRBD1 (6 bases). V was cut by 0 bases and J by 6 bases, with 22 bases left in between. The CDR3 loop spans 18 amino acids. Germline assignment: CDR1 LGHDT and CDR2 YNNKEL (reference sequence).

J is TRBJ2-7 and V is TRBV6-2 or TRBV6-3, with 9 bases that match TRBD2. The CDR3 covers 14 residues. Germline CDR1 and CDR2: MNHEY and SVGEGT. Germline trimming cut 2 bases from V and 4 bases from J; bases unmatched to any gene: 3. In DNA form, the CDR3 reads TGTGCCAGCAGTTACGGACTAGCGAGATACGAGCAGTACTTC. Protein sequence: CASSYGLARYEQYF.

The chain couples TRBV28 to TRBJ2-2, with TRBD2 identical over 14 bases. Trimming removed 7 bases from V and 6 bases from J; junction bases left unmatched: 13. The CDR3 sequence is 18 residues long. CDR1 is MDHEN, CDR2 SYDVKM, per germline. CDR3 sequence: CASKDGTSGSVGAGELFF. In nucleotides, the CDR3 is TGTGCCAGCAAGGATGGGACTAGCGGGAGTGTGGGCGCCGGGGAGCTGTTTTTT.

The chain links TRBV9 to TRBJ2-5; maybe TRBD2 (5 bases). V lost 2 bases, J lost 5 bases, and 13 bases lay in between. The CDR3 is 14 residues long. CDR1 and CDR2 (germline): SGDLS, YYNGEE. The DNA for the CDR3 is TGTGCCAGCAGCGTCTTCGGAGGAGCGGAGACCCAGTACTTC. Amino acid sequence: CASSVFGGAETQYF.

The CDR3: CASSGGQSGGYTF. The CDR3 DNA is TGTGCCAGCAGTGGGGGACAATCGGGTGGCTACACCTTC. The chain couples TRBV12-3 or TRBV12-4 to TRBJ1-2; perhaps TRBD1 as D (6 bases). The V end was cut by 5 bases, the J end by 7 bases, with 14 bases between. The CDR3 is made up of 13 amino acids.

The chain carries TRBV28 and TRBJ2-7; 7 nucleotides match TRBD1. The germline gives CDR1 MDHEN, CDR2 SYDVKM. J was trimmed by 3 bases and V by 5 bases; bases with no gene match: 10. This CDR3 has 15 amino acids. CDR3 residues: CASSPPGQRGYEQYF. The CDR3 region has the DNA TGTGCCAGCAGTCCCCCGGGACAGAGGGGCTACGAGCAGTACTTC.

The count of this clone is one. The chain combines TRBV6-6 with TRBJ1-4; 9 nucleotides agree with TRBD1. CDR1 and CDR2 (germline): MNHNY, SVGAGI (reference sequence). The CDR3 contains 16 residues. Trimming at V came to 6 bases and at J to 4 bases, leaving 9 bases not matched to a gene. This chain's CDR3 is CASRHTGGAGNEKLFF. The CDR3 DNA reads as TGTGCCAGCAGACATACAGGGGGCGCCGGTAATGAAAAACTGTTTTTT.

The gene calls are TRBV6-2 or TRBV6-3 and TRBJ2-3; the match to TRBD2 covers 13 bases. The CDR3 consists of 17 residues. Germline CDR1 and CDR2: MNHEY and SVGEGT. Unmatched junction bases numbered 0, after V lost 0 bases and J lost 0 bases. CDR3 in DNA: TGTGCCAGCAGTTACTCGACTAGCGGGAGGAGCACAGATACGCAGTATTTT. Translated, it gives CASSYSTSGRSTDTQYF.

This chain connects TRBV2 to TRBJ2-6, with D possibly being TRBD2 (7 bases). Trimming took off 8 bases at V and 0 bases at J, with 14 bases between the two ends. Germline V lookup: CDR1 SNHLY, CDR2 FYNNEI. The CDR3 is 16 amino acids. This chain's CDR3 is CASGGGVHSGANVLTF. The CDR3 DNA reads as TGTGCCAGCGGAGGGGGGGTTCACTCTGGGGCCAACGTCCTGACTTTC.

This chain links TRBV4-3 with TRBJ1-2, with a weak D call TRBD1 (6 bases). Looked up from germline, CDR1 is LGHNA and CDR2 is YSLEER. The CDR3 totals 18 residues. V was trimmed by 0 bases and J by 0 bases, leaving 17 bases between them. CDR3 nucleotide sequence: TGCGCCAGCAGCCAAGAGAGCGGCGCAGGGGCGCCTAACTATGGCTACACCTTC. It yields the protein CASSQESGAGAPNYGYTF.

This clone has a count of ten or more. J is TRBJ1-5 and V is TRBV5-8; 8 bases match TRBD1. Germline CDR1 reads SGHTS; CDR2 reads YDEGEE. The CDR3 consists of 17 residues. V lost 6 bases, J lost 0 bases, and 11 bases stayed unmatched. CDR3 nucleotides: TGTGCCAGCATTCCTCTGACAGGGGAATATAGCAATCAGCCCCAGCATTTT. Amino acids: CASIPLTGEYSNQPQHF.

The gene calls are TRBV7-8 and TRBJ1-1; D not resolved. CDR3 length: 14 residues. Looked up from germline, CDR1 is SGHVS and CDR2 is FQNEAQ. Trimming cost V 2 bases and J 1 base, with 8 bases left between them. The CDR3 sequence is CASSLRVRNTEAFF. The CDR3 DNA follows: TGTGCCAGCAGCTTACGGGTTCGGAACACTGAAGCTTTCTTT.

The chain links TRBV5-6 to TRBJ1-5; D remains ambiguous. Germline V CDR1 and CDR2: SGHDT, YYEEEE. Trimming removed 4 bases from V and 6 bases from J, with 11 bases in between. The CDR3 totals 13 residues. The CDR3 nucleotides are TGTGCCAGCAGCAGCCTGGAGGGTCAGCCCCAGCATTTT. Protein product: CASSSLEGQPQHF.

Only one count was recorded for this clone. The CDR3 here is CASSPSGVGELFF. The CDR3 DNA sequence: TGTGCCAGCAGCCCATCAGGGGTGGGGGAGCTGTTTTTT. This rearrangement joins TRBV7-6 to TRBJ2-2, with TRBD1 as a possible D gene (6 bases). Germline CDR1 SGHVS, CDR2 FNYEAQ. The CDR3 covers 13 residues. Trimming removed 5 bases from V and 8 bases from J, with 12 bases in between.

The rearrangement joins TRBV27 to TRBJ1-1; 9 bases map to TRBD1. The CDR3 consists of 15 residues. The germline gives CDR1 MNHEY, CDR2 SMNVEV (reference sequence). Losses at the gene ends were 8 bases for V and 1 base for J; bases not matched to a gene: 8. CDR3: CASVQQGASNTEAFF. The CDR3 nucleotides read TGTGCCAGCGTCCAACAGGGGGCCTCGAACACTGAAGCTTTCTTT.

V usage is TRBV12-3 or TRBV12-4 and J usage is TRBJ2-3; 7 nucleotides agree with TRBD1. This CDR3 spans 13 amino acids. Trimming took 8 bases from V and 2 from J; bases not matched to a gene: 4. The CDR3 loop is CASRGQVTDTQYF. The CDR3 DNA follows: TGTGCCAGCCGTGGACAGGTCACAGATACGCAGTATTTT.

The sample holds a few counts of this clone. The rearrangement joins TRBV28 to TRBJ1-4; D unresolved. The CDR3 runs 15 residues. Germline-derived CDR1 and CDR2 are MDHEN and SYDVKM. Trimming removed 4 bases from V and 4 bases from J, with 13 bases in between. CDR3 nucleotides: TGTGCCAGCAGTTCGCTCAGAGGTAATAATGAAAAACTGTTTTTT. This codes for CASSSLRGNNEKLFF. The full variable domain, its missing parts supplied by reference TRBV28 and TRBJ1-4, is DVKVTQSSRYLVKRTGEKVFLECVQDMDHENMFWYRQDPGLGLRLIYFSYDVKMKEKGDIPEGYSVSREKKERFSLILESASTNQTSMYLCASSSLRGNNEKLFFGSGTQLSVL.

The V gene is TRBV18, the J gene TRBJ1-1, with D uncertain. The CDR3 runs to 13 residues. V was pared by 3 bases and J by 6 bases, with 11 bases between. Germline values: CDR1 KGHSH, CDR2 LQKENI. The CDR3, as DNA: TGTGCCAGCTCACCTACGAGGCCTGCTGAAGCTTTCTTT. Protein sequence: CASSPTRPAEAFF.

CDR3 nucleotide sequence: TGTGCCACTTATACTAGCGGGAGGGGGAATGAGCAGTTCTTC. This gives the protein CATYTSGRGNEQFF. The chain links TRBV28 to TRBJ2-1; TRBD2 agrees at 13 bases. This CDR3 is built from 14 residues. In germline, CDR1 is MDHEN, CDR2 SYDVKM. With 10 bases clipped from V and 7 bases from J, the junction kept 7 bases outside the gene matches.

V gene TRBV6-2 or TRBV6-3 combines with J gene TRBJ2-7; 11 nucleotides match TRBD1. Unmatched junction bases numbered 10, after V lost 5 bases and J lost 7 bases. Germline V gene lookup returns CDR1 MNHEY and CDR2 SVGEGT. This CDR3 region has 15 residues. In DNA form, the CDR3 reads TGTGCCAGCAGTACCCCCGGACAGGGGGCGAGGGAGCAGTACTTC. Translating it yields CASSTPGQGAREQYF.

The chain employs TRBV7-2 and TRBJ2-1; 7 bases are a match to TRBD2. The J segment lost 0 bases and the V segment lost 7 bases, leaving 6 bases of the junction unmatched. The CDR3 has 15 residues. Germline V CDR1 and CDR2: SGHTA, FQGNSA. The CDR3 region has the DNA TGTGCCAGCACCCTTAGCGGGTCCTCCTACAATGAGCAGTTCTTC. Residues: CASTLSGSSYNEQFF.

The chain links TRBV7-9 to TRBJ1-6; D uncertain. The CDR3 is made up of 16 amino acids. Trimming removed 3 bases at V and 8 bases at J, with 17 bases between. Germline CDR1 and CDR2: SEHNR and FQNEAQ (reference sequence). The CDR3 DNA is TGTGCCAGCAGCTTCGGCGGGGTGACTACGGATTCACCCCTCCACTTT. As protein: CASSFGGVTTDSPLHF. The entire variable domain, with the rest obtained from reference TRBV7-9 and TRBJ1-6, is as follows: DTGVSQNPRHKITKRGQNVTFRCDPISEHNRLYWYRQTLGQGPEFLTYFQNEAQLEKSRLLSDRFSAERPKGSFSTLEIQRTEQGDSAMYLCASSFGGVTTDSPLHFGNGTRLTVT.

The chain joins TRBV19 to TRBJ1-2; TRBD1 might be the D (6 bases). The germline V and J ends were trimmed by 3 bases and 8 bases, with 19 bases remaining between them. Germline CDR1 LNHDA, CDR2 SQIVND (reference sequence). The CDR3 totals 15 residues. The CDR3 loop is CASSMGQSLIYGYTF. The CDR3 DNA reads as TGTGCCAGTAGTATGGGACAATCCCTAATCTACGGCTACACCTTC.

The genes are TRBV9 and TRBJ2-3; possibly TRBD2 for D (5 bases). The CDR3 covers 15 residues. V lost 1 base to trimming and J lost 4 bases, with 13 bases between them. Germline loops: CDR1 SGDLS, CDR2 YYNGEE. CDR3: CASSVTLEGADTQYF. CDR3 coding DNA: TGTGCCAGCAGCGTAACCCTAGAGGGCGCAGATACGCAGTATTTT.

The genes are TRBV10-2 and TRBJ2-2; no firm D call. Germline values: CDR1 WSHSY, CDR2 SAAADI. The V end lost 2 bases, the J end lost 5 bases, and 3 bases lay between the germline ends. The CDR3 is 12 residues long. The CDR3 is CASSEPTGELFF. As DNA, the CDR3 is TGCGCCAGCAGTGAGCCTACCGGGGAGCTGTTTTTT.

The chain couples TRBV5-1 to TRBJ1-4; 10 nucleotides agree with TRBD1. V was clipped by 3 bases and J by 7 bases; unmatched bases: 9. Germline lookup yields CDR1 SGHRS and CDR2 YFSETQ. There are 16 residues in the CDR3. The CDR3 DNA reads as TGCGCCAGCAGCTCGACAGGGGGCTCGGTGGCTGAAAAACTGTTTTTT. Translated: CASSSTGGSVAEKLFF.